The source of this T cell receptor (beta chain) is a study of blood T cell repertoires in COVID-19. Looking at the study overall: T cells, B-cell-depleted T cells, or PBMCs provided the cDNA or gDNA that served as material.

Authors' analysis steps: Estimated nucleated cell counts came from reference gene primer amplification. The assay was immunoSEQ multiplex PCR, and TCRdb's table has in-frame clones only and misses some. D and trimming were read from the DNA, whereas the V and J calls and clone size are those reported in that table. The table lists nearly 200,000 clones, about nine tenths of them singletons, with approximately 0.75% in the top ten. Per germline, CDR1 SGHNT and CDR2 YYREEE (reference sequence). The CDR3 covers 15 residues. The V gene end was trimmed by 4 bases and the J gene end by 3 bases; junction bases not matched to a gene: 8.

Input material: peripheral blood. This TCR came from an older woman with acute or convalescent COVID-19. The J gene is TRBJ2-7, the V gene TRBV5-4, with 9 positions matching TRBD1. CDR3 protein: CASSPPRGQGYEQYF. In nucleotides, the CDR3 is TGTGCCAGCAGCCCGCCGCGGGGACAGGGCTACGAGCAGTACTTC.